These 5 T cell receptor beta chains were all obtained from the same sample, sequenced in a study of T cell repertoires in cytomegalovirus infection. For these receptors, no antigen is known. MiXCR, run by TCRdb on the reads, gives a single entry per CDR3 protein. This table has approximately 990,000 distinct CDR3 sequences, 31% appearing once. The sample was cultured CD8+ T cells from PBMCs, taken from culture after CMV antigen stimulation. The receptors stem from a human donor in good health (CMV status not recorded). Some clones in this sample may be carry-over from other donors' samples.

In its sample, this clonotype was seen a few times. The chain combines TRBV28 with TRBJ1-4, with unresolved D. The CDR3 consists of 15 residues. Germline CDR1 MDHEN, CDR2 SYDVKM. V lost 3 bases, J lost 3 bases, and 11 bases lay in between. The CDR3 region is CASSLLRASNEKLFF. As DNA, the CDR3 is TGTGCCAGCAGTTTGCTCCGGGCCTCTAATGAAAAACTGTTTTTT.

This clonotype has only a few counts. This chain uses TRBV29-1 with TRBJ2-1; D gene ambiguous. V lost 3 bases to trimming and J lost 8 bases, with 8 bases between them. The CDR3 is made up of 11 amino acids. Germline V CDR1 and CDR2: SQVTM, ANQGSEA. DNA of the CDR3: TGCAGCGTTGATCTGTATTATGAGCAGTTCTTC. It yields the protein CSVDLYYEQFF.

This chain connects TRBV19 to TRBJ2-1, with no clear D. V was shortened by 2 bases and J by 0 bases, with 11 bases between the two germline ends. The V gene's germline CDR1 is LNHDA and CDR2 SQIVND (reference sequence). This CDR3 has 16 residues. The CDR3 DNA sequence: TGTGCCAGTAGTATAAATAGCCGCAGCTCCTACAATGAGCAGTTCTTC. It codes for CASSINSRSSYNEQFF.

Ten or more counts support this clonotype. In nucleotides, the CDR3 is TGTGCCAGCAGCGGGGGGACAAGCACAGATACGCAGTATTTT. Its translation is CASSGGTSTDTQYF. V is TRBV12-3 or TRBV12-4 and J is TRBJ2-3; weak D call: TRBD2 (7 bases). This CDR3 has 14 amino acids. V lost 6 bases to trimming and J lost 0 bases, with 10 bases between them.

The V call is TRBV9, the J call TRBJ2-2, with D perhaps TRBD2 (6 bases). Per the germline V gene, CDR1 is SGDLS and CDR2 is YYNGEE. The CDR3 runs 16 residues. Trimming took 2 bases from V and 5 from J, leaving 16 bases between them. The CDR3 DNA reads as TGTGCCAGCAGCGTGGGGACTGGTCGGGGAACCGGGGAGCTGTTTTTT. It codes for CASSVGTGRGTGELFF.